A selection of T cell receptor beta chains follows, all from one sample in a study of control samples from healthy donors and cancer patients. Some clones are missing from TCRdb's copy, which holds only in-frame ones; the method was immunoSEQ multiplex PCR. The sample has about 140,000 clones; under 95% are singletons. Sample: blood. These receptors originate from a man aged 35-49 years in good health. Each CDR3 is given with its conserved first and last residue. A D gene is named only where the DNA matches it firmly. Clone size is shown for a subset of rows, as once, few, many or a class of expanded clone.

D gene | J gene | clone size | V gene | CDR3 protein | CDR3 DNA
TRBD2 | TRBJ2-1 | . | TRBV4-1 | CASSQDPSGRATEQFF | TGCGCCAGCAGCCAAGATCCCAGCGGGAGGGCCACTGAGCAGTTCTTC
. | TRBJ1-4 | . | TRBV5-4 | CASSLKSGTNEKLFF | TGTGCCAGCAGCTTAAAGTCGGGGACTAATGAAAAACTGTTTTTT
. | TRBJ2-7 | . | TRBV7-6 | CASSLGTGSSGTYEQYF | TGTGCCAGCAGCTTAGGAACTGGTTCGAGCGGAACCTACGAGCAGTACTTC
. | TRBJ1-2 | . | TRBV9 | CASSPTSGSYGYTF | TGTGCCAGCAGCCCAACTTCAGGGTCCTATGGCTACACCTTC
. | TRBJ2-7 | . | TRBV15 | CATSRVRRSHEQYF | TGTGCCACCAGCAGAGTACGCAGGTCTCATGAGCAGTACTTC
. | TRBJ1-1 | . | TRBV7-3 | CASSLTLSTEAFF | TGTGCCAGCAGCCTCACACTGAGCACTGAAGCTTTCTTT
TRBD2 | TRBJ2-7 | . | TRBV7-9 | CASSPKRRLAGDEDEQYF | TGTGCCAGCAGCCCTAAACGCCGACTAGCGGGAGATGAGGACGAGCAGTACTTC
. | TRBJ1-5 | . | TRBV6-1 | CASSEVRQGRRNQPQHF | TGTGCCAGCAGTGAGGTGAGGCAGGGACGACGCAATCAGCCCCAGCATTTT
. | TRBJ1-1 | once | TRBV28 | CALRLNTEAFF | TGTGCTCTGAGATTGAACACTGAAGCTTTCTTT
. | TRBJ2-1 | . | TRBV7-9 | CASSDQRSSYNEQFF | TGTGCCAGCAGTGATCAGAGAAGCTCCTACAATGAGCAGTTCTTC
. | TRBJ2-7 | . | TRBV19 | CASSIPGPTQYF | TGTGCCAGTAGTATTCCAGGGCCGACGCAGTACTTC
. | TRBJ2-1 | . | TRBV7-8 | CASSQTDTYNEQFF | TGTGCCAGCAGCCAGACCGATACCTACAATGAGCAGTTCTTC
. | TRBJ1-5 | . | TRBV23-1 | CASRPKSQPQHF | TGCGCCAGCAGACCTAAAAGTCAGCCCCAGCATTTT
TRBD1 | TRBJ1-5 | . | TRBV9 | CASSPQGGNQPQHF | TGTGCCAGCAGCCCACAGGGGGGTAATCAGCCCCAGCATTTT
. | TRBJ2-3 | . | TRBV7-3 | CASSQWKGTGADTQYF | TGTGCCAGCAGCCAATGGAAAGGGACGGGAGCCGATACGCAGTATTTT
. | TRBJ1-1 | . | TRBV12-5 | CASGLVGGRTEAFF | TGTGCTAGTGGTTTGGTAGGGGGGAGAACTGAAGCTTTCTTT
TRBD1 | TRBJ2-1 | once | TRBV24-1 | CATSDLTGFNEQFF | TGTGCCACCAGTGACCTGACAGGGTTCAATGAGCAGTTCTTC
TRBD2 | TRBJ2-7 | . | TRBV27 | CASSKGLAVIPYEQYF | TGTGCCAGCAGTAAGGGACTAGCGGTGATCCCCTACGAGCAGTACTTC
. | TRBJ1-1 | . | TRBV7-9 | CASSLADSTEAFF | TGTGCCAGCAGCTTAGCGGACAGCACTGAAGCTTTCTTT
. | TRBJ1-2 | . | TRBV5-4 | CASSLVGQAGYGYTF | TGTGCCAGCAGCTTGGTAGGGCAGGCAGGCTATGGCTACACCTTC
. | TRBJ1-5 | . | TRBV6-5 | CASSSLAGDNQPQHF | TGTGCCAGCAGTTCCTTGGCCGGAGACAATCAGCCCCAGCATTTT
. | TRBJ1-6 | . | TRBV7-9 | CASSLLGKNSPLHF | TGTGCCAGCAGCTTACTTGGGAAGAATTCACCCCTCCACTTT
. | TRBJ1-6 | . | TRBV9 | CASSVGDTNSPLHF | TGTGCCAGCAGCGTCGGGGACACCAATTCACCCCTCCACTTT
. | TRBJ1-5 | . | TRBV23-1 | CASSQRTYAPAF | TGCGCCAGCAGTCAGCGGACCTATGCCCCAGCATTT
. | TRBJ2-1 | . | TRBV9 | CASSTRAVGLEQFF | TGTGCCAGCAGCACTCGGGCGGTGGGGCTTGAGCAGTTCTTC
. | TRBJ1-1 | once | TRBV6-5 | CASSYSGHKEAFF | TGTGCCAGCAGTTACTCAGGACACAAGGAAGCTTTCTTT
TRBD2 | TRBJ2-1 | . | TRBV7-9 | CASSFPYQRGASEQFF | TGTGCCAGCAGCTTCCCGTACCAGCGGGGGGCGAGTGAGCAGTTCTTC
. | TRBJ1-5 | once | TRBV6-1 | CASSEGGNQPQHF | TGTGCCAGCAGTGAAGGGGGCAATCAGCCCCAGCATTTT
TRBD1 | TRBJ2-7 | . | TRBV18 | CASSPRRQGSGEQYF | TGTGCCAGCTCACCCAGGAGACAGGGTTCGGGCGAGCAGTACTTC
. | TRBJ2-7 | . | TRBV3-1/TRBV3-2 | CASSQVGAGYEQYF | TGTGCCAGCAGCCAGGTCGGAGCGGGCTACGAGCAGTACTTC
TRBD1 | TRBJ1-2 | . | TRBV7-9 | CASSLGQNYGYTF | TGTGCCAGCAGCTTGGGACAGAACTATGGCTACACCTTC
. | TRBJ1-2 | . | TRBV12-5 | CASGLVHSWAGYGYTF | TGTGCTAGTGGTTTGGTACACTCCTGGGCGGGCTATGGCTACACCTTC
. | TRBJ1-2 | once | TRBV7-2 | CASSLGGSTGYTF | TGTGCCAGCAGCTTAGGGGGATCCACGGGCTACACCTTC
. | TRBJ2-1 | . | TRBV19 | CASSPIPVLGGNEQFF | TGTGCCAGTAGCCCTATCCCAGTACTAGGGGGCAATGAGCAGTTCTTC
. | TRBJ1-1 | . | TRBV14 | CASSQGFGGNTEAFF | TGTGCCAGCAGCCAAGGATTCGGGGGGAACACTGAAGCTTTCTTT
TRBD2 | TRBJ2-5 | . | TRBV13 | CASSLPTSGDPGKTQYF | TGTGCCAGCAGCTTACCAACTAGCGGGGACCCTGGGAAGACCCAGTACTTC
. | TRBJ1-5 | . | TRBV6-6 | CASCGGNQPQHF | TGTGCCAGCTGCGGTGGCAATCAGCCCCAGCATTTT
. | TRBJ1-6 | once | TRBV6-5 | CASSLRPYGSPLHF | TGTGCCAGCAGCCTGAGGCCCTATGGTTCACCCCTCCACTTT
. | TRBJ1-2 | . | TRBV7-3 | CARDGTTYRGYTF | TGTGCCCGTGACGGGACAACCTATCGAGGCTACACCTTC
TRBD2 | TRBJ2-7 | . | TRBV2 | CASSLAGEQYF | TGTGCCAGCAGTTTAGCGGGGGAGCAGTACTTC
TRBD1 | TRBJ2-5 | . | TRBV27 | CASSSDRGETQYF | TGTGCCAGCAGTTCAGACAGGGGAGAGACCCAGTACTTC
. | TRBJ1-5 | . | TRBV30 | CAWSATPYQPQHF | TGTGCCTGGAGTGCCACACCGTATCAGCCCCAGCATTTT